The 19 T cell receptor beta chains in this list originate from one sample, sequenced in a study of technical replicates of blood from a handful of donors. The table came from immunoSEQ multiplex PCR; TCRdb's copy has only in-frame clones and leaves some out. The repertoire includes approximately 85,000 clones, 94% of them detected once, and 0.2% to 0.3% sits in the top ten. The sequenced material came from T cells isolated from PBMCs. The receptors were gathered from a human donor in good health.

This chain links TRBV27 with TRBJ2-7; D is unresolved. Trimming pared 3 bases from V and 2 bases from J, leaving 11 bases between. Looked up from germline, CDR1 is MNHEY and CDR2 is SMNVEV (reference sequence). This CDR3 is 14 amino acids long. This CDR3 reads CASSFRKQTYEQYF. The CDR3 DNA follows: TGTGCCAGCAGTTTTCGGAAACAGACCTACGAGCAGTACTTC.

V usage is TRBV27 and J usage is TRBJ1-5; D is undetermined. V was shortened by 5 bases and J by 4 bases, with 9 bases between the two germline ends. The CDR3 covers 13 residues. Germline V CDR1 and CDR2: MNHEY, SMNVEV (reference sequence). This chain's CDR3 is CASSIGINQPQHF. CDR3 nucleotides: TGTGCCAGCAGTATTGGCATTAATCAGCCCCAGCATTTT.

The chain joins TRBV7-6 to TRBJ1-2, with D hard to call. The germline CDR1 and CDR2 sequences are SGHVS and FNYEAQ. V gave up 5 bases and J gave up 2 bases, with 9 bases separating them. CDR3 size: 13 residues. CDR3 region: CASSEGLNYGYTF. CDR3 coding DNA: TGTGCCAGCAGCGAAGGACTGAACTATGGCTACACCTTC.

CDR3 in DNA: TGTGCCAGCAGCGAACCCTCCCCGGGAGGGCGTGAGACCCAGTACTTC. It translates to CASSEPSPGGRETQYF. V gene TRBV6-1 combines with J gene TRBJ2-5; 8 bases map to TRBD2. Germline-derived CDR1 and CDR2 are MNHNS and SASEGT. The CDR3 loop spans 16 amino acids. Trimming removed 6 bases from V and 5 bases from J; junction bases left unmatched: 14.

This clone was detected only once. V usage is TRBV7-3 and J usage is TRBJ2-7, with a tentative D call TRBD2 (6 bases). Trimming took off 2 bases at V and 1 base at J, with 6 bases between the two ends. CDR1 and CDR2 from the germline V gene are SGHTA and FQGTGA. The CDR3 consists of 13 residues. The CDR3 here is CASSLGRSYEQYF. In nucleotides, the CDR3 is TGTGCCAGCAGCTTAGGGAGGTCCTACGAGCAGTACTTC.

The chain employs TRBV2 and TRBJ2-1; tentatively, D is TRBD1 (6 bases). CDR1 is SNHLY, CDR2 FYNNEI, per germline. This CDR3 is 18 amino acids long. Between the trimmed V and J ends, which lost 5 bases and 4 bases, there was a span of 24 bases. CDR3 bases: TGTGCCAGCAGTACCGGGGCCCTTTACAGGGTGTCATACAATGAGCAGTTCTTC. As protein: CASSTGALYRVSYNEQFF.

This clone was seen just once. Here the CDR3 DNA reads TGTGCCAGCACCAGCGGCGGCACTGAAGCTTTCTTT. Its translation is CASTSGGTEAFF. The genes are TRBV7-9 and TRBJ1-1, with D hard to call. This CDR3 spans 12 amino acids. V dropped 7 bases and J dropped 4 bases, with 10 bases sitting between them. CDR1 is SEHNR, CDR2 FQNEAQ, per germline (reference sequence). The whole variable domain, remainder taken from reference TRBV7-9 and TRBJ1-1, is DTGVSQNPRHKITKRGQNVTFRCDPISEHNRLYWYRQTLGQGPEFLTYFQNEAQLEKSRLLSDRFSAERPKGSFSTLEIQRTEQGDSAMYLCASTSGGTEAFFGQGTRLTVV.

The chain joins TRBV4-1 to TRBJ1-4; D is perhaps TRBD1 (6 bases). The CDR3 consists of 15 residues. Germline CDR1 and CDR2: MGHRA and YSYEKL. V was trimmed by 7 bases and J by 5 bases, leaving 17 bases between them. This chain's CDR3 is CASMGAAGGNEKLFF. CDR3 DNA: TGCGCCAGCATGGGGGCAGCAGGCGGGAATGAAAAACTGTTTTTT.

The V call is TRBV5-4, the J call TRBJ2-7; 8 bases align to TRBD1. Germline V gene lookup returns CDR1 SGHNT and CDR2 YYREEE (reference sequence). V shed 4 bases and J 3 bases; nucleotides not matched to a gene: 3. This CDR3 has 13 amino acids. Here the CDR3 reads CASSTGQGYEQYF. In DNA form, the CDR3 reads TGTGCCAGCAGCACCGGACAGGGCTACGAGCAGTACTTC.

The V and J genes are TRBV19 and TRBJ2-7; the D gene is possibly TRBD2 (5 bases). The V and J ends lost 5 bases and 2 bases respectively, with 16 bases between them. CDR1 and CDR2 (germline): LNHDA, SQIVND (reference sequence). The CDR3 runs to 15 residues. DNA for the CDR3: TGTGCCAGTAGTTTTTCGGGAACAACAACCTACGAGCAGTACTTC. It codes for CASSFSGTTTYEQYF.

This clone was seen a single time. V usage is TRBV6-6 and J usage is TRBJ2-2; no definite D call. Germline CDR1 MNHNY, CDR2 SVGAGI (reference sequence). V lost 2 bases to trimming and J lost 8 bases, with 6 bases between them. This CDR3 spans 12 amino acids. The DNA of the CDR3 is TGTGCCAGCAGTTACGAGTTGGGGGAGCTGTTTTTT. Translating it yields CASSYELGELFF.

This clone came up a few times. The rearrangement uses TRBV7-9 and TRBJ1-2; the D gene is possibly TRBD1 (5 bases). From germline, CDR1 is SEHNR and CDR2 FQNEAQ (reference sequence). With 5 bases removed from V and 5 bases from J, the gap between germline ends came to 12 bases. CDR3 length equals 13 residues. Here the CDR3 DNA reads TGTGCCAGCAGCCCACCCCAGGGATATGGCTACACCTTC. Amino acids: CASSPPQGYGYTF.

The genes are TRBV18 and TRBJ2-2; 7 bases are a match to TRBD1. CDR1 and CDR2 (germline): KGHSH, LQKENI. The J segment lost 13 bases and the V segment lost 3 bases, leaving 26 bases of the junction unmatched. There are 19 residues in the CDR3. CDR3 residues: CASSPDEGQNDLQRPGLFF. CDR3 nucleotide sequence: TGTGCCAGCTCACCCGACGAGGGACAGAACGACCTTCAACGCCCGGGGCTGTTTTTT.

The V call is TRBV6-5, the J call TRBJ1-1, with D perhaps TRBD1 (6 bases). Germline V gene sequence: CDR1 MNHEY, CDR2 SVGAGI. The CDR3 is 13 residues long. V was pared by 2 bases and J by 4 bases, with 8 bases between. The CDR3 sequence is CASSYDRSTEAFF. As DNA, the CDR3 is TGTGCCAGCAGTTACGACAGGAGCACTGAAGCTTTCTTT.

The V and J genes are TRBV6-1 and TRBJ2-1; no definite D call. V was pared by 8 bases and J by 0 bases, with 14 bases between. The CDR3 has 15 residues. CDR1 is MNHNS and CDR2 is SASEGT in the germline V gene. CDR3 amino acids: CASDTSASSYNEQFF. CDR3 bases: TGTGCCAGCGACACTTCGGCCAGCTCCTACAATGAGCAGTTCTTC.

In nucleotides, the CDR3 is TGTGCCAGCTCACCAGACAGGGGGTCGTGGAACTATGGCTACACCTTC. This encodes CASSPDRGSWNYGYTF. This chain joins TRBV18 and TRBJ1-2, with 9 bases identical to TRBD1. CDR3 size: 16 residues. The junction had 6 bases not matched to a gene; V was cut back by 2 bases and J by 2 bases. Germline CDR1 and CDR2: KGHSH and LQKENI.

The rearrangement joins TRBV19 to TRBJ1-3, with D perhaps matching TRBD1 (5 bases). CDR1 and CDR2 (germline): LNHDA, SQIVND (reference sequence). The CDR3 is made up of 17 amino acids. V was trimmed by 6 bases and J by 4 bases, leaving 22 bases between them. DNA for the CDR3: TGTGCCAGTAGGATCGCAGCGGGGGACTCGGGAGGAAACACCATATATTTT. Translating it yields CASRIAAGDSGGNTIYF.

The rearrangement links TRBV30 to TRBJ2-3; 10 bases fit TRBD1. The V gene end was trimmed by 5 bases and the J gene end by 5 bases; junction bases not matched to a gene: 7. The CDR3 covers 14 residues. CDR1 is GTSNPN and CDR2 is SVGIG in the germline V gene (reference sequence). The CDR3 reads CAWCRTGGGDTQYF. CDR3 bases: TGTGCCTGGTGTAGGACAGGGGGGGGAGATACGCAGTATTTT. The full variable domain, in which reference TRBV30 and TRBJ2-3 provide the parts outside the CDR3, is SQTIHQWPATLVQPVGSPLSLECTVEGTSNPNLYWYRQAAGRGLQLLFYSVGIGQISSEVPQNLSASRPQDRQFILSSKKLLLSDSGFYLCAWCRTGGGDTQYFGPGTRLTVL.

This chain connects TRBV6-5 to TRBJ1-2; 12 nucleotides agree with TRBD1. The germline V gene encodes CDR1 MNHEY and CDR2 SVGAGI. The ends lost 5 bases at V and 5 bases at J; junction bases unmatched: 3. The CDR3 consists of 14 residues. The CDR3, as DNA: TGTGCCAGCAGTCTGGGACAGGGGGCATATGGCTACACCTTC. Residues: CASSLGQGAYGYTF.